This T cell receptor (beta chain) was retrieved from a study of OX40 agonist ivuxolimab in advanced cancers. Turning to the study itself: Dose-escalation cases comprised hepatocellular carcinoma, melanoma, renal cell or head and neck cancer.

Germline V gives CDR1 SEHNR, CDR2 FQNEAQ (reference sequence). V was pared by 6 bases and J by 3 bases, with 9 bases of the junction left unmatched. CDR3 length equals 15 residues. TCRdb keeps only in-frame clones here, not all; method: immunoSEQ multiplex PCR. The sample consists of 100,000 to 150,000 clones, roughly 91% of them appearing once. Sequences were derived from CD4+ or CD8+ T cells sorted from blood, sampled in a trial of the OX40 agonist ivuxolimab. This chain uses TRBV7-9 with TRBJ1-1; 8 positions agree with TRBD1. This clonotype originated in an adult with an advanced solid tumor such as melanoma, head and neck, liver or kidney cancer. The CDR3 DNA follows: TGTGCCAGCAGGCCCGCCAGGGGGCAGGACACTGAAGCTTTCTTT. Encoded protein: CASRPARGQDTEAFF.